This is a list of T cell receptor beta chains from one sample in a study of T-cell memory formation after mild COVID-19. In TCRdb, the 5' RACE reads were re-called with MiXCR into one record per CDR3 protein. The data show around 160,000 distinct CDR3 sequences, under 14% seen once. Sequenced sample: PBMCs or a T cell subset sorted from them (not recorded which). The receptors derive from a man younger than 30 who had mild COVID-19 (a few samples of this study predate the infection). Cell type and time point are not known. Both conserved end residues are trimmed from each CDR3. Fields, in order: J gene, V gene, CDR3 protein.

j_call: TRBJ1-5; v_call: TRBV15; cdr3_aa: ATRGDRGLQPQH
j_call: TRBJ2-1; v_call: TRBV5-6; cdr3_aa: ASSLVSVDEQF
j_call: TRBJ2-7; v_call: TRBV7-9; cdr3_aa: ASHVGGSYEQY
j_call: TRBJ1-1; v_call: TRBV15; cdr3_aa: ATSRDVTNTEAF
j_call: TRBJ2-7; v_call: TRBV12-3/TRBV12-4; cdr3_aa: ASSLGRGSSYEQY
j_call: TRBJ2-1; v_call: TRBV5-1; cdr3_aa: ASSVSRGTANEQF
j_call: TRBJ1-4; v_call: TRBV27; cdr3_aa: ASSSYRGTATNEKLF
j_call: TRBJ2-1; v_call: TRBV7-6; cdr3_aa: ASSSPLAGGRNEQF
j_call: TRBJ2-1; v_call: TRBV2; cdr3_aa: ASSEMASSYNEQF
j_call: TRBJ2-7; v_call: TRBV6-5; cdr3_aa: ASSYSSGTGGYEQY
j_call: TRBJ2-7; v_call: TRBV2; cdr3_aa: ASSEKGPYEQY
j_call: TRBJ2-1; v_call: TRBV12-5; cdr3_aa: ASGLVPGGNEQF
j_call: TRBJ1-1; v_call: TRBV6-5; cdr3_aa: ASINTGGTEAF
j_call: TRBJ1-4; v_call: TRBV7-8; cdr3_aa: ASSQRQVGVQEKLF
j_call: TRBJ2-1; v_call: TRBV2; cdr3_aa: ASSARGGTGNLINEQF
j_call: TRBJ2-3; v_call: TRBV7-2; cdr3_aa: ASSPHYDPTDTQY
j_call: TRBJ2-7; v_call: TRBV5-4; cdr3_aa: ASSLRGEQY
j_call: TRBJ2-7; v_call: TRBV5-1; cdr3_aa: ASSRGAGAPSSTGAYEQY